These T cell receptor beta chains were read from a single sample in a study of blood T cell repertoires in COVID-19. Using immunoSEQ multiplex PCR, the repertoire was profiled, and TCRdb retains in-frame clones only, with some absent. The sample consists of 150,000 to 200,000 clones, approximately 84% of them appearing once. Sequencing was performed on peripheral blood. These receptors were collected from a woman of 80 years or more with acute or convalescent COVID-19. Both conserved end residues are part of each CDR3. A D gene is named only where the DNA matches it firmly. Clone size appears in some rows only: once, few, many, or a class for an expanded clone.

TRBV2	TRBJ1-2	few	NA	TGTGCCAGCAGGACCCTTGGAGGGGGCTACACCTTC	CASRTLGGGYTF
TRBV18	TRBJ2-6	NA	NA	TGTGCCAGCTCCCAACAGGGTGCTGGGGCCAACGTCCTGACTTTC	CASSQQGAGANVLTF
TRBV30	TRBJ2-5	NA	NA	TGTGCCTGGAGTGTAACAGCCCAAGAGACCCAGTACTTC	CAWSVTAQETQYF
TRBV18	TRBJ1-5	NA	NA	TGTGCCAGCTCGGCCGGGTCCTTCAATCAGCCCCAGCATTTT	CASSAGSFNQPQHF
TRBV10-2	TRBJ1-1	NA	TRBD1	TGCGCCAGCAGTGATGTGGGACAGGGGGCGCGGGCTTTCTTT	CASSDVGQGARAFF
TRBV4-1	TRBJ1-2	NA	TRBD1	TGCGCCAGCAGCCAATCCCCCGGGACAGGGGCCTCGGGTGGCTACACCTTC	CASSQSPGTGASGGYTF
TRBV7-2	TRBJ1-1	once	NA	TGTGCCAGCAGCCAGTACACTGAAGCTTTCTTT	CASSQYTEAFF
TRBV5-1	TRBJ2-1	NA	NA	TGCGCCAGCAGCTTGGGAACTGATTACAATGAGCAGTTCTTC	CASSLGTDYNEQFF
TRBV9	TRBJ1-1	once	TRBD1	TGTGCCAGCAGCCTGGAGGGACAGGGCATCGCTGAAGCTTTCTTT	CASSLEGQGIAEAFF
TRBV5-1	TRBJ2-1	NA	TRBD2	TGCGCCAGCAGCTTGGGACTAGCGGGAGAAGTTGAGCAGTTCTTC	CASSLGLAGEVEQFF
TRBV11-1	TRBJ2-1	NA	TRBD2	TGTGCCAGCAGCTTAGCTCTAGCGGGGGGCAATGAGCAGTTCTTC	CASSLALAGGNEQFF
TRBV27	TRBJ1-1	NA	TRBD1	TGTGCCAGCAGTATCCGGGACAGGGACACTGAAGCTTTCTTT	CASSIRDRDTEAFF
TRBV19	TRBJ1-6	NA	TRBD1	TGTGCCAGTAGTATAGATCCGACAGGGCAACTCCACTTT	CASSIDPTGQLHF
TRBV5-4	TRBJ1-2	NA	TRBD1	TGTGCCAGCAGCACGGAGACAGGGGGCGCCGTAGGCTACACCTTC	CASSTETGGAVGYTF
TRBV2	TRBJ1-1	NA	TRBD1	TGTGCCAGCCAGGGGGCCTGGAACACTGAAGCTTTCTTT	CASQGAWNTEAFF
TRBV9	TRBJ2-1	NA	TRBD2	TGTGCCTCTAGCGGAAAGAATGAGCAGTTCTTC	CASSGKNEQFF